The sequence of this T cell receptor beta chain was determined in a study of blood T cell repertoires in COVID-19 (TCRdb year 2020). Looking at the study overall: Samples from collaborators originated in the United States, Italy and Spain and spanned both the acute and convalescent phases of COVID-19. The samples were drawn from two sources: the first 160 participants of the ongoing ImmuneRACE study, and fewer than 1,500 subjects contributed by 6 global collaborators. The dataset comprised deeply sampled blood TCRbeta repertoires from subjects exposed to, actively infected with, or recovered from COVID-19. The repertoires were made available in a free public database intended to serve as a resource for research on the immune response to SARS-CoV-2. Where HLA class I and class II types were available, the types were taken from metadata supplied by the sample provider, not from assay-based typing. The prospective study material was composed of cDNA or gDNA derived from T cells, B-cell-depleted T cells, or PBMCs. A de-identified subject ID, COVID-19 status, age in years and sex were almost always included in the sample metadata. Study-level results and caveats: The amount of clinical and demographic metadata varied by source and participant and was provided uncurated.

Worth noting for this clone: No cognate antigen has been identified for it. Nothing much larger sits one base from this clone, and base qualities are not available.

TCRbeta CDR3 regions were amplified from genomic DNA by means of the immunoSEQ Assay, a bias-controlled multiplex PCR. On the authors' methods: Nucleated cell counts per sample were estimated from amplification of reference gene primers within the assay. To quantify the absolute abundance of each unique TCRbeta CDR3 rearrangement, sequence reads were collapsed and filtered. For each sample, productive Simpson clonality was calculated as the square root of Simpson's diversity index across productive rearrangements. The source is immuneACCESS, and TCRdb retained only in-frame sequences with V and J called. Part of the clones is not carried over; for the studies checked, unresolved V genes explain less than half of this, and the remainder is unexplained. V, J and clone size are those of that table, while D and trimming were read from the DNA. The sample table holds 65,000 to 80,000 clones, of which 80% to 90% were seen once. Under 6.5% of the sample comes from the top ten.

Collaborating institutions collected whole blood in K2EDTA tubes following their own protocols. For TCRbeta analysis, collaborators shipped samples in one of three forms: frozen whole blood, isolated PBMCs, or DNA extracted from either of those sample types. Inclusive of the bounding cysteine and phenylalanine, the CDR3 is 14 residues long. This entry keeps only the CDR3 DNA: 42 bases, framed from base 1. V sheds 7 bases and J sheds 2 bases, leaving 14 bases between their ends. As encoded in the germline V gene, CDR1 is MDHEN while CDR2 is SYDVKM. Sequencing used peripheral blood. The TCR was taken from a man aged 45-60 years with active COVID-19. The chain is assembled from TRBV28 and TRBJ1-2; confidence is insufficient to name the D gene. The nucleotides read TGTGCCAGCAACCGGAATGACGGGAACTATGGCTACACCTTC. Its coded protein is CASNRNDGNYGYTF.